A single sample gave rise to the 16 T cell receptor beta chains below, sequenced in a study of T cells after somatic rescue of genetic block. Repertoires were generated with immunoSEQ multiplex PCR, while TCRdb's copy carries only in-frame clones and drops some. In the table there are approximately 100,000 clones, 80% to 90% of which are singletons. Input material: peripheral blood mononuclear cells (PBMCs). All receptors come from a woman aged 18-29 years.

The J gene is TRBJ2-7, the V gene TRBV5-1, with TRBD2 as a possible D gene (6 bases). V lost 2 bases, J lost 3 bases, and 15 bases lay in between. This CDR3 has 15 amino acids. Looked up from germline, CDR1 is SGHRS and CDR2 is YFSETQ. The CDR3 reads CASSFGETAGYEQYF. CDR3 DNA sequence: TGCGCCAGCAGCTTTGGGGAGACAGCGGGCTACGAGCAGTACTTC.

CDR3 residues: CASSIDGTGGNTIYF. The DNA for the CDR3 is TGTGCCAGTAGTATAGATGGGACAGGGGGAAACACCATATATTTT. This sequence joins TRBV19 and TRBJ1-3, with TRBD1 matching over 9 bases. This CDR3 is built from 15 residues. Per the germline V gene, CDR1 is LNHDA and CDR2 is SQIVND (reference sequence). V lost 0 bases, J lost 4 bases, and 1 base stayed unmatched.

This chain uses TRBV5-4 with TRBJ1-2; unclear D gene. Germline CDR1 SGHNT, CDR2 YYREEE (reference sequence). Trimming removed 2 bases at V and 8 bases at J, with 10 bases between. The CDR3 runs to 12 residues. CDR3: CASSLSAVGYTF. CDR3 nucleotides: TGTGCCAGCAGCTTATCGGCCGTAGGCTACACCTTC.

CDR3 loop: CASIHPGQGTYEQYF. The CDR3 bases are TGTGCCAGCATCCATCCGGGACAGGGAACGTACGAGCAGTACTTC. The chain is built from TRBV28 and TRBJ2-7, with 9 bases fitting TRBD1. Losses at the gene ends were 7 bases for V and 4 bases for J; bases not matched to a gene: 11. The CDR3 contains 15 residues. CDR1 and CDR2 (germline): MDHEN, SYDVKM.

In DNA, the CDR3 is TGTGCCAGCAGCATTTCCAGCGGGAGGGGGAGAACCGGGGAGCTGTTTTTT. The encoded protein is CASSISSGRGRTGELFF. This chain uses TRBV9 with TRBJ2-2, with TRBD2 matching 10 bases. V was clipped by 4 bases and J by 5 bases; unmatched bases: 11. The CDR3 sequence is 17 residues long. CDR1 and CDR2 (germline): SGDLS, YYNGEE.

The gene calls are TRBV18 and TRBJ2-7; D gene uncertain. V was clipped by 3 bases and J by 5 bases, with 11 bases between them. The CDR3 has 13 residues. Germline V gene lookup returns CDR1 KGHSH and CDR2 LQKENI. The CDR3 region has the DNA TGTGCCAGCTCACCCCCAAATGGGGACGAGCAGTACTTC. Residues: CASSPPNGDEQYF.

This clone showed up just a few times. The rearrangement links TRBV12-5 to TRBJ1-5; D remains unclear. Looked up from germline, CDR1 is LGHNT and CDR2 is FRNRAP. CDR3 length: 14 amino acids. Trimming removed 5 bases at V and 9 bases at J, with 17 bases between. The CDR3 bases are TGTGCTAGTGGTCAACCAACCTCCGAGGGGCCCCAGCATTTT. This codes for CASGQPTSEGPQHF.

This chain links TRBV11-2 with TRBJ1-5, with D uncertain. This CDR3 has 13 residues. Per germline, CDR1 SGHAT and CDR2 FQNNGV. Trimming cost V 1 base and J 7 bases, with 8 bases left between them. Written as DNA, the CDR3 is TGTGCCAGCAGCTTAGGGTATGGGCAGCCCCAGCATTTT. Translation gives CASSLGYGQPQHF.

The CDR3 region has the DNA TGTGCCAGCAGCCCTGGAGGGGGCGCGGCTAATGAAAAACTGTTTTTT. Translation: CASSPGGGAANEKLFF. The chain links TRBV5-4 to TRBJ1-4; 7 bases align to TRBD1. CDR1 is SGHNT and CDR2 is YYREEE in the germline V gene (reference sequence). CDR3 length: 16 residues. J was trimmed by 3 bases and V by 4 bases; bases with no gene match: 9.

The chain links TRBV5-8 to TRBJ2-3, with D perhaps given as TRBD1 or TRBD2 (5 bases each). From germline, CDR1 is SGHTS and CDR2 YDEGEE. Between the trimmed V and J ends, which lost 4 bases and 1 base, there was a span of 13 bases. CDR3 length: 15 residues. As DNA, the CDR3 is TGTGCCAGCAGCCCACTTTTGGGGGGCACAGATACGCAGTATTTT. This codes for CASSPLLGGTDTQYF.

DNA of the CDR3: TGTGCCAGCAGCGTAGGACTAGCCAAAAACATTCAGTACTTC. It yields the protein CASSVGLAKNIQYF. The chain links TRBV9 to TRBJ2-4; D unclear. Germline V gene sequence: CDR1 SGDLS, CDR2 YYNGEE. Between the trimmed V and J ends, which lost 0 bases and 0 bases, there was a span of 4 bases. CDR3 length equals 14 residues.

The chain links TRBV11-3 to TRBJ1-2, with TRBD1 matching 10 bases. The length of the CDR3 is 18 residues. Unmatched junction bases numbered 20, after V lost 5 bases and J lost 8 bases. Germline V gives CDR1 SGHNT, CDR2 YENEEA. CDR3 residues: CASSPPLPGTGEAVGYTF. CDR3 nucleotides: TGTGCCAGCAGCCCACCGCTCCCCGGGACAGGGGAAGCTGTAGGCTACACCTTC.

The chain is built from TRBV19 and TRBJ1-5; D ambiguous. This CDR3 contains 15 residues. Germline-derived CDR1 and CDR2 are LNHDA and SQIVND (reference sequence). V shed 4 bases and J shed 3 bases, with 13 bases lying between them. CDR3 sequence reads: CASSTGSGFNQPQHF. The CDR3, as DNA: TGTGCCAGTAGTACCGGGTCGGGTTTCAATCAGCCCCAGCATTTT.

The genes are TRBV27 and TRBJ2-2; 10 positions match TRBD1. The CDR3 is made up of 16 amino acids. The germline V gene has CDR1 MNHEY and CDR2 SMNVEV (reference sequence). V shed 2 bases, J shed 8 bases, and the junction held 8 bases outside the gene matches. The CDR3 region has the DNA TGTGCCAGCAGTTTACGAGACAGGGGGCAAGGAGGGGAGCTGTTTTTT. Translating gives CASSLRDRGQGGELFF.

This clone was counted once. The genes are TRBV5-6 and TRBJ1-1; 7 bases align to TRBD1. Germline-derived CDR1 and CDR2 are SGHDT and YYEEEE. This CDR3 spans 16 amino acids. The V and J ends lost 4 bases and 0 bases, in that order; junction bases with no gene match: 9. CDR3 protein: CASSPPGGQMNTEAFF. DNA of the CDR3: TGTGCCAGCAGCCCACCAGGGGGGCAAATGAACACTGAAGCTTTCTTT.

The chain links TRBV18 to TRBJ1-2; D is undetermined. This CDR3 comprises 15 residues. CDR1 and CDR2 (germline): KGHSH, LQKENI. V was clipped by 6 bases and J by 4 bases, with 18 bases between them. CDR3 in amino acids: CASSQFERPIYGYTF. The CDR3 bases are TGTGCCAGCTCCCAATTTGAGCGCCCGATCTATGGCTACACCTTC.